This TCR beta chain is from a study of blood T cell repertoires in COVID-19. Study as a whole: Specimens from acute and convalescent COVID-19 originated in the United States, Italy and Spain.

Using immunoSEQ multiplex PCR, the repertoire was profiled, and TCRdb retains in-frame clones only, with some absent. The data contain fewer than 350,000 clones, around 90% of them seen just once; the ten biggest clones take up about 6.1%. CDR3 size: 13 residues. V was pared by 5 bases and J by 5 bases, with 11 bases between. From germline, CDR1 is MDHEN and CDR2 SYDVKM. In terms of age and location, participants ranged from roughly 18 to 100 years and lived in about 25 US areas. V gene TRBV28 combines with J gene TRBJ2-3; D might be TRBD2 (6 bases). The source material was PBMCs or T cells enriched from blood (not recorded which). The source of this sequence is a woman aged 40 to 50 who had recovered from COVID-19. The CDR3 region has the DNA TGTGCCAGCAGTCCTCCGGGAGAAGATACGCAGTATTTT. Encoded protein: CASSPPGEDTQYF.